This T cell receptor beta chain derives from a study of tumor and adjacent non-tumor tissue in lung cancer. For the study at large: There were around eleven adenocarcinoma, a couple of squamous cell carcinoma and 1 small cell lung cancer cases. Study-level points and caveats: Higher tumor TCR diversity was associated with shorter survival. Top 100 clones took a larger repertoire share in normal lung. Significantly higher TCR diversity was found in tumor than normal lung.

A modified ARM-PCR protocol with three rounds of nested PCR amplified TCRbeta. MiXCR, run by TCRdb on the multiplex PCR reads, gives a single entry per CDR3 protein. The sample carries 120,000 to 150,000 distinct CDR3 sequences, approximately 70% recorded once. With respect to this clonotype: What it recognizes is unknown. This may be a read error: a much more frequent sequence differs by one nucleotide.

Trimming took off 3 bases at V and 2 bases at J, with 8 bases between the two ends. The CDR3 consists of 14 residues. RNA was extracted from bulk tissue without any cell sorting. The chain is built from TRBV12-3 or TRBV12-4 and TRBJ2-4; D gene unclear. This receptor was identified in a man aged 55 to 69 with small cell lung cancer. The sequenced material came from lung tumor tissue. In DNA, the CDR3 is TGTGCCAGCAGTTTCGGCCAGACCAAAAACATTCAGTACTTC. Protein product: CASSFGQTKNIQYF.